The 29 T cell receptor beta chains below come from one sample, sequenced in a study of blood T cell repertoires in COVID-19. Generated by immunoSEQ multiplex PCR, the TCRdb table keeps only in-frame clones and is missing some. The sample consists of more than 60,000 clones, approximately 89% of them appearing once. What was sequenced was peripheral blood. The source of these receptors is a woman aged 50 to 65 with active COVID-19.

This clone was observed a few times. The same CDR3 also results from other DNA sequences found in this sample. The J gene is TRBJ1-4, the V gene TRBV14; TRBD1 matches at 7 bases. V shed 4 bases, J shed 0 bases, and the junction held 5 bases outside the gene matches. CDR3 size: 16 residues. Germline CDR1 SGHDN, CDR2 FVKESK. The chain's CDR3 is CASSPRQGATNEKLFF. CDR3 coding DNA: TGTGCCAGCAGCCCACGACAGGGTGCAACTAATGAAAAACTGTTTTTT.

The rearrangement joins TRBV28 to TRBJ2-7, with a possible D match to TRBD1 (6 bases). The CDR3 has 16 amino acids. CDR1 is MDHEN, CDR2 SYDVKM, per germline. V lost 4 bases to trimming and J lost 7 bases, with 23 bases between them. The CDR3 region is CASSSSRGTAVVEQYF. The CDR3 DNA sequence: TGTGCCAGCAGTTCATCGAGGGGGACGGCAGTAGTGGAGCAGTACTTC. The variable domain in full, completed from reference TRBV28 and TRBJ2-7, reads DVKVTQSSRYLVKRTGEKVFLECVQDMDHENMFWYRQDPGLGLRLIYFSYDVKMKEKGDIPEGYSVSREKKERFSLILESASTNQTSMYLCASSSSRGTAVVEQYFGPGTRLTVT.

This chain uses TRBV6-5 with TRBJ1-5, with TRBD1 matching over 7 bases. CDR3 length: 13 amino acids. With V trimmed by 7 bases and J by 10 bases, 10 bases remained unmatched. Germline V gene lookup returns CDR1 MNHEY and CDR2 SVGAGI. The CDR3 DNA follows: TGTGCCAGCAACTGGGACAGCCCGCTTCCCCAGCATTTT. Amino acid sequence: CASNWDSPLPQHF.

The chain combines TRBV19 with TRBJ2-7, with D perhaps matching TRBD2 (5 bases). Germline V CDR1 and CDR2: LNHDA, SQIVND (reference sequence). The CDR3 spans 17 residues. With 3 bases removed from V and 3 bases from J, the gap between germline ends came to 21 bases. CDR3 in amino acids: CASSMVAGLGSSYEQYF. The DNA of the CDR3 is TGTGCCAGTAGTATGGTTGCGGGTTTGGGGTCCAGCTACGAGCAGTACTTC. Looking up the rest from reference TRBV19 and TRBJ2-7 gives the full variable domain: DGGITQSPKYLFRKEGQNVTLSCEQNLNHDAMYWYRQDPGQGLRLIYYSQIVNDFQKGDIAEGYSVSREKKESFPLTVTSAQKNPTAFYLCASSMVAGLGSSYEQYFGPGTRLTVT.

The chain links TRBV15 to TRBJ2-3; D is possibly TRBD2 (6 bases). The length of the CDR3 is 16 residues. The V gene's germline CDR1 is LNHNV and CDR2 YYDKDF (reference sequence). Trimming removed 3 bases at V and 6 bases at J, with 19 bases between. The CDR3 coding sequence is TGTGCCACCAGCAGGGCCGGGGCCTCCCGGGAGGATACGCAGTATTTT. This sequence encodes CATSRAGASREDTQYF.

CDR3 residues: CASSGQGRSSGNTIYF. In nucleotides, the CDR3 is TGTGCCAGCAGCGGACAGGGTAGAAGCTCTGGAAACACCATATATTTT. The V and J genes are TRBV2 and TRBJ1-3; 8 bases agree with TRBD1. The CDR3 sequence is 16 residues long. Germline lookup yields CDR1 SNHLY and CDR2 FYNNEI. Trimming cost V 6 bases and J 0 bases; bases outside gene matches: 7.

The chain links TRBV7-9 to TRBJ2-5; a possible D gene is TRBD2 (7 bases). V was pared by 11 bases and J by 5 bases, with 21 bases between. Germline values: CDR1 SEHNR, CDR2 FQNEAQ (reference sequence). The CDR3 is 14 amino acids. CDR3 DNA sequence: TGTGCCGGAAGGGGGGGGAGCCCGCAGGAGACCCAGTACTTC. Its protein is CAGRGGSPQETQYF.

The gene calls are TRBV19 and TRBJ2-2; 9 bases map to TRBD2. The CDR3 contains 18 residues. V lost 5 bases and J lost 7; bases outside the gene matches: 17. Germline lookup yields CDR1 LNHDA and CDR2 SQIVND (reference sequence). This chain's CDR3 is CASSFRGRWREGIGELFF. Here the CDR3 DNA reads TGTGCCAGTAGTTTCAGGGGCCGGTGGCGGGAGGGAATCGGGGAGCTGTTTTTT. Full variable domain (rest looked up from reference TRBV19 and TRBJ2-2): DGGITQSPKYLFRKEGQNVTLSCEQNLNHDAMYWYRQDPGQGLRLIYYSQIVNDFQKGDIAEGYSVSREKKESFPLTVTSAQKNPTAFYLCASSFRGRWREGIGELFFGEGSRLTVL.

The V call is TRBV6-4, the J call TRBJ2-7; no definite D call. Germline CDR1 reads MRHNA; CDR2 reads SNTAGT. With 1 base removed from V and 3 bases from J, the gap between germline ends came to 4 bases. The CDR3 loop spans 12 amino acids. In DNA form, the CDR3 reads TGTGCCAGCAGTGACTACTTCTACGAGCAGTACTTC. Translating it yields CASSDYFYEQYF.

This chain joins TRBV27 and TRBJ1-2, with D possibly TRBD1 on 5 matching bases. The germline V and J ends were trimmed by 2 bases and 4 bases, with 8 bases remaining between them. This CDR3 spans 13 amino acids. CDR1 is MNHEY and CDR2 is SMNVEV in the germline V gene (reference sequence). In DNA, the CDR3 is TGTGCCAGCAGTTTAAGCCAGGGCTATGGCTACACCTTC. This translates into CASSLSQGYGYTF.

The V call is TRBV7-7, the J call TRBJ2-2; D perhaps matches TRBD2 (6 bases). Between the trimmed V and J ends, which lost 5 bases and 7 bases, there was a span of 20 bases. This CDR3 contains 16 residues. Germline assignment: CDR1 SSHAT and CDR2 FNYEAQ (reference sequence). CDR3 residues: CASSPSEGTGGGELFF. Written as DNA, the CDR3 is TGTGCCAGCAGCCCTTCGGAGGGTACTGGCGGCGGGGAGCTGTTTTTT.

The chain is built from TRBV5-8 and TRBJ2-3; 8 nucleotides align to TRBD1. The CDR3 has 15 amino acids. The V gene's germline CDR1 is SGHTS and CDR2 YDEGEE. The V gene end was trimmed by 5 bases and the J gene end by 0 bases; junction bases not matched to a gene: 5. The CDR3 loop reads CASRKGQGSTDTQYF. The CDR3 DNA reads TGTGCCAGCAGAAAAGGACAGGGAAGCACAGATACGCAGTATTTT.

This clone occurred once. The rearrangement links TRBV6-9 to TRBJ1-1; 9 bases agree with TRBD1. V lost 6 bases, J lost 1 base, and 3 bases stayed unmatched. This CDR3 comprises 14 residues. Germline assignment: CDR1 MNHGY and CDR2 SVAAGI. The CDR3 protein is CASRQGATNTEAFF. The CDR3 DNA follows: TGTGCCAGCAGACAGGGGGCGACGAACACTGAAGCTTTCTTT.

The V call is TRBV7-2, the J call TRBJ2-1, with D maybe TRBD1 (6 bases). From germline, CDR1 is SGHTA and CDR2 FQGNSA. The CDR3 extends over 15 amino acids. Trimming took off 5 bases at V and 1 base at J, with 12 bases between the two ends. The CDR3 is CASSPGDRSYNEQFF. The DNA for the CDR3 is TGTGCCAGCAGCCCGGGTGACAGGTCCTACAATGAGCAGTTCTTC.

V is TRBV28 and J is TRBJ1-1; D call uncertain. Germline CDR1 reads MDHEN; CDR2 reads SYDVKM. The ends were cut back, 5 bases at V and 0 bases at J, with 4 bases in the middle. The CDR3 consists of 12 residues. For the CDR3, the DNA is TGTGCCAGCAGTCCCTTGAACACTGAAGCTTTCTTT. Protein product: CASSPLNTEAFF.

This sequence joins TRBV30 and TRBJ2-3; perhaps TRBD2 as D (6 bases). The CDR3 is 17 amino acids. Germline CDR1 is GTSNPN and CDR2 is SVGIG (reference sequence). Trimming shortened V by 2 bases and J by 3 bases, and 21 bases separated the two germline ends. The CDR3: CAWSPGVTGDGTDTQYF. CDR3 bases: TGTGCCTGGAGTCCGGGGGTAACGGGAGATGGGACAGATACGCAGTATTTT.

DNA for the CDR3: TGTGCCTGGACTAAGGGGTTCCCTGAAGCTTTCTTT. Amino acids: CAWTKGFPEAFF. The V and J genes are TRBV30 and TRBJ1-1; the D gene is possibly TRBD1 (5 bases). This CDR3 is 12 amino acids long. The germline gives CDR1 GTSNPN, CDR2 SVGIG (reference sequence). Trimming left V 4 bases short and J 6 bases short, with 12 bases between.

This clone has only one observation. This sequence joins TRBV5-1 and TRBJ1-1; D gene unclear. CDR3 length: 15 residues. Germline lookup yields CDR1 SGHRS and CDR2 YFSETQ. V was cut by 2 bases and J by 1 base, with 12 bases left in between. The CDR3 loop reads CASSFLQLPNTEAFF. CDR3 bases: TGCGCCAGCAGCTTCCTACAGCTCCCGAACACTGAAGCTTTCTTT.

The rearrangement uses TRBV6-2 or TRBV6-3 and TRBJ1-1; the D gene is possibly TRBD1 (6 bases). Germline V gene sequence: CDR1 MNHEY, CDR2 SVGEGT. V was trimmed by 3 bases and J by 1 base, leaving 12 bases between them. This CDR3 contains 15 residues. The CDR3 DNA sequence: TGTGCCAGCAGTTATAGACAGGCCCCGAACACTGAAGCTTTCTTT. Its translation: CASSYRQAPNTEAFF.

This chain connects TRBV10-3 to TRBJ2-2; D unclear. The V end lost 3 bases, the J end lost 5 bases, and 10 bases lay between the germline ends. From germline, CDR1 is ENHRY and CDR2 SYGVKD. CDR3 size: 14 residues. CDR3 protein: CAISDRGSTGELFF. The DNA of the CDR3 is TGTGCCATCAGTGATAGAGGTTCTACCGGGGAGCTGTTTTTT.

The chain has TRBV6-5 and TRBJ1-2, with 10 bases aligning to TRBD1. Trimming cost V 7 bases and J 3 bases; bases outside gene matches: 5. Germline CDR1 reads MNHEY; CDR2 reads SVGAGI. CDR3 length equals 14 residues. DNA for the CDR3: TGTGCCAGCAACGACAGGGGGCTGCACTATGGCTACACCTTC. It yields the protein CASNDRGLHYGYTF.

CDR3 bases: TGTGCCAGCAGCTTAACAGGTCAGCGTAGGATCTACACTGAAGCTTTCTTT. This sequence encodes CASSLTGQRRIYTEAFF. This chain joins TRBV7-8 and TRBJ1-1, with D maybe TRBD1 (5 bases). V was clipped by 2 bases and J by 3 bases, with 19 bases between them. The CDR3 contains 17 residues. Germline V lookup: CDR1 SGHVS, CDR2 FQNEAQ. Together with reference TRBV7-8 and TRBJ1-1, the CDR3 gives the full variable domain: GAGVSQSPRYKVAKRGQDVALRCDPISGHVSLFWYQQALGQGPEFLTYFQNEAQLDKSGLPSDRFFAERPEGSVSTLKIQRTQQEDSAVYLCASSLTGQRRIYTEAFFGQGTRLTVV.

The V and J genes are TRBV5-1 and TRBJ2-2; D remains ambiguous. With 0 bases removed from V and 2 bases from J, the gap between germline ends came to 11 bases. The CDR3 has 16 amino acids. Germline CDR1 SGHRS, CDR2 YFSETQ. CDR3 residues: CASSLAPVPNTGELFF. The CDR3 DNA reads as TGCGCCAGCAGCTTGGCGCCGGTTCCCAACACCGGGGAGCTGTTTTTT. The variable domain in full, with the rest retrieved from reference TRBV5-1 and TRBJ2-2, is KAGVTQTPRYLIKTRGQQVTLSCSPISGHRSVSWYQQTPGQGLQFLFEYFSETQRNKGNFPGRFSGRQFSNSRSEMNVSTLELGDSALYLCASSLAPVPNTGELFFGEGSRLTVL.

V is TRBV27 and J is TRBJ2-7; 9 bases are shared with TRBD1. CDR1 is MNHEY and CDR2 is SMNVEV in the germline V gene (reference sequence). The CDR3 loop spans 16 amino acids. V shed 5 bases, J shed 0 bases, and the junction held 8 bases outside the gene matches. The CDR3 DNA follows: TGTGCCAGCAGTCCGGGACAGGGCCTCAGCTCCTACGAGCAGTACTTC. Its protein is CASSPGQGLSSYEQYF.

This chain uses TRBV19 with TRBJ2-4; TRBD2 aligns across 11 bases. Germline V lookup: CDR1 LNHDA, CDR2 SQIVND (reference sequence). V trimming: 5 bases; J trimming: 0 bases; junction bases outside the gene matches: 6. This CDR3 comprises 17 residues. The DNA of the CDR3 is TGTGCCAGTAGTCTTTGGACTAGCGGGCTAGCCAAAAACATTCAGTACTTC. It translates to CASSLWTSGLAKNIQYF.

V usage is TRBV5-4 and J usage is TRBJ2-1; weak D call: TRBD2 (6 bases). Per germline, CDR1 SGHNT and CDR2 YYREEE (reference sequence). Trimming took off 3 bases at V and 7 bases at J, with 20 bases between the two ends. The CDR3 is made up of 16 amino acids. The CDR3 loop is CASSSEGTGLWNEQFF. The CDR3 nucleotides read TGTGCCAGCAGCTCCGAGGGGACTGGATTGTGGAATGAGCAGTTCTTC.

The V and J genes are TRBV5-5 and TRBJ1-5; D remains unclear. The CDR3 extends over 17 amino acids. Germline CDR1 reads SGHKS; CDR2 reads YYEKEE (reference sequence). V gave up 9 bases and J gave up 0 bases, with 22 bases separating them. As DNA, the CDR3 is TGTGCCACATCTAGGTCAGCGGGCCTAAATAGCAATCAGCCCCAGCATTTT. The encoded protein is CATSRSAGLNSNQPQHF.

This clone has just one count. The chain carries TRBV18 and TRBJ2-2; D is possibly TRBD2 (5 bases). V was pared by 3 bases and J by 3 bases, with 14 bases between. The CDR3 totals 16 residues. CDR1 and CDR2 from the germline V gene are KGHSH and LQKENI. The CDR3 is CASSPLSPRDTGELFF. Written as DNA, the CDR3 is TGTGCCAGCTCACCTCTGAGTCCGAGGGACACCGGGGAGCTGTTTTTT.

The chain couples TRBV11-2 to TRBJ1-3; TRBD1 aligns across 8 bases. Trimming cost V 6 bases and J 0 bases; bases outside gene matches: 4. The CDR3 has 15 residues. From germline, CDR1 is SGHAT and CDR2 FQNNGV. The CDR3 DNA reads TGTGCCAGCAGTCATGACAGGGGCTCTGGAAACACCATATATTTT. Protein product: CASSHDRGSGNTIYF.